The clone carrying this T cell receptor beta chain appeared a few times. This entry comes from a study of T cell repertoires in aging, cancer and after chemotherapy. Peripheral blood genomic DNA, not sorted cells or RNA, was the template. This CDR3 has 14 residues. V lost 4 bases to trimming and J lost 2 bases, with 12 bases between them. The germline V gene encodes CDR1 SGHRS and CDR2 YFSETQ. A mixed TRB-A/B primer pool amplified rearranged TRB by multiplex touch-down PCR. From the multiplex PCR reads, TCRdb called clonotypes with MiXCR, one entry per CDR3 protein. The sample has 2,000 to 2,500 distinct CDR3 sequences; about 25% are singletons.

Sequencing input: blood. This TCR came from a human donor with a solid tumor. The chain couples TRBV5-1 to TRBJ2-5; weak D call: TRBD1 (6 bases). CDR3 sequence reads: CASSGGAGQETQYF. The CDR3 DNA reads TGCGCCAGCAGCGGGGGCGCAGGTCAAGAGACCCAGTACTTC.